The present entry profiles one TCR beta chain with its context. Its specificity is not known. The use of a sample-barcoded 5' primer and a J-beta primer mix characterized a second PCR of about 7 to 12 cycles. Carrying 12 random nucleotides, a template-switch adaptor labeled each individual cDNA molecule. Each CDR3 protein gets one entry after TCRdb re-called the 5' RACE reads with MiXCR. In the table there are around 1,500,000 distinct CDR3 sequences, roughly 27% of which are singletons. This specimen belongs to a study of blood T cells in healthy people across ages. Germline CDR1 SGDLS, CDR2 YYNGEE. The CDR3 contains 14 residues. After removal of 3 bases from V and 4 bases from J, the junction contained 3 bases not matched to a gene. Findings and caveats of the study: Observed TCR beta diversity per million T cells went down as age went up. This fall followed a roughly linear course with age.

The chain carries TRBV9 and TRBJ2-1; 8 bases agree with TRBD2. The receptor comes from a woman aged 25-40 years in good health. Material: blood. This chain's CDR3 is CASSAGLDYNEQFF. For the CDR3, the DNA is TGTGCCAGCAGCGCGGGACTAGATTACAATGAGCAGTTCTTC.